One T cell receptor beta chain is described in this entry. The data stem from a study of blood T cell repertoires in COVID-19. Study context: The study drew acute and convalescent COVID-19 samples from the United States, Italy and Spain. In each case, the material was cDNA or gDNA derived from T cells, B-cell-depleted T cells, or PBMCs.

The CDR3 length is 13 residues. V lost 0 bases, J lost 4 bases, and 6 bases lay in between. Germline V gene data show CDR1 as LGHNA and CDR2 as YSLEER. Authors' data handling: Quantification of nucleated cells was approximated via reference gene primer amplification. The method was immunoSEQ multiplex PCR; TCRdb's version includes in-frame clones alone and lacks a portion of them. V and J calls and clone size are copied from that table; D and trimming were computed from the DNA. Of 100,000 to 150,000 clones listed, roughly 83% are singletons. The source material was peripheral blood. The sequence derives from a human donor in a cohort sampled during active COVID-19. The rearrangement uses TRBV4-3 and TRBJ1-1; D is perhaps TRBD1 (5 bases). The CDR3 loop is CASSQDRGTEAFF. The CDR3 bases are TGCGCCAGCAGCCAAGATAGGGGCACTGAAGCTTTCTTT.